The 7 T cell receptor beta chains below all came from one sample that was sequenced in a study of post-analysis software for immune sequencing data (dated by TCRdb to about 2015). The library was generated by PCR. Reads for this sample came from an Illumina HiSeq 2500. To reduce PCR and sequencing biases, unique molecular identifiers were built into the TCR beta cDNA libraries. The public sequencing data were trimmed at Q25 with fastp and processed into clonotypes with MiXCR by TCRdb, which kept only in-frame beta chains. Each record represents a unique CDR3 protein, reported with the most common genes and DNA among its rows. The sample table contains hundreds of thousands of distinct CDR3 sequences; only one count was recorded for around 40% of them. The biggest ten clones account for under 2% of the sample. General study outcomes and caveats: Significantly higher frequencies in patients than in controls were found for a handful of TRBV segments, including TRBV5-6, TRBV5-1 and TRBV20-1.

Their specific antigens are unknown. Sample: blood. The receptor set was obtained from a girl aged 5-17 years with multiple sclerosis.

This chain uses TRBV7-9 with TRBJ2-7; D possibly corresponds to TRBD1 (5 bases). The closer fit of TRBJ2-4 to the DNA end suggests the J call may be wrong. The CDR3 sequence is 13 residues long. Germline CDR1 is SEHNR and CDR2 is FQNEAQ (reference sequence). The CDR3 DNA reads as TGTGCCAGCAGCGGCAGGGAATTGGACATTCAGTACTTC. It translates to CASSGRELDIQYF.

There are a few counts of this clonotype. The junction differs from germline at one of its ends, possibly a read error. V and J are TRBV20-1 and TRBJ2-4; D ambiguous. The DNA matches TRBJ2-7 better at its end, which makes the J call doubtful. This CDR3 comprises 13 residues. CDR1 is DFQATT and CDR2 is SNEGSKA in the germline V gene (reference sequence). Written as DNA, the CDR3 is TGCGGTGCTAGAGATACTCATGCCTACGAGCAGTACTTC. Amino acids: CGARDTHAYEQYF.

This clonotype was observed at least ten times. It is unclear where the CDR3 begins or ends on the DNA, so no DNA is shown, and the CDR3 is as TCRdb lists it. The V gene is TRBV12-3 or TRBV12-4, the J gene TRBJ2-5; the table calls TRBD2, which could not be checked here. A total of 13 residues make up the CDR3, ends included. This CDR3 reads CASSTSAGETQYF.

This chain connects TRBV12-3 or TRBV12-4 to TRBJ1-4; D is uncertain. The CDR3 sequence is 13 residues long. The ends were cut back, 6 bases at V and 5 bases at J, with 10 bases in the middle. CDR3 coding DNA: TGTGCCAGCAGATTGAATCGGAATGAAAAACTGTTTTTT. It encodes CASRLNRNEKLFF.

This clonotype occurred a few times. At one end, the junction sequence differs from germline, possibly due to a read error. The V and J genes are TRBV5-1 and TRBJ1-2; perhaps TRBD1 as D (6 bases). The CDR3 is 14 residues long. In germline, CDR1 is SGHRS, CDR2 YFSETQ. The CDR3 nucleotides are TGTGCCAGCAGCCAAGGGGGAGCTAACTATGGCTACACCTTC. This codes for CASSQGGANYGYTF. Together with reference TRBV5-1 and TRBJ1-2, the CDR3 gives the full variable domain: KAGVTQTPRYLIKTRGQQVTLSCSPISGHRSVSWYQQTPGQGLQFLFEYFSETQRNKGNFPGRFSGRQFSNSRSEMNVSTLELGDSALYLCASSQGGANYGYTFGSGTRLTVV.

This clonotype has a handful of counts. The DNA for the CDR3 is TGCAGTGCTCGGAATACTCTCAGGGAAAGTAGCACTGAAGCTTTCTTT. The encoded protein is CSARNTLRESSTEAFF. The V call is TRBV20-1, the J call TRBJ1-1; D may be TRBD1 (5 bases). CDR3 length: 16 residues. CDR1 and CDR2 from the germline V gene are DFQATT and SNEGSKA (reference sequence). V lost 5 bases and J lost 4, with 23 bases in between.

As DNA, the CDR3 is TGCGCCAGCAGCTTGCGGGGGGACGGAAATCAGCCCCAGCATTTT. Amino acids: CASSLRGDGNQPQHF. The chain is built from TRBV5-1 and TRBJ1-5; perhaps TRBD1 as D (5 bases). V was clipped by 1 base and J by 4 bases, with 12 bases between them. The CDR3 consists of 15 residues. Germline loops: CDR1 SGHRS, CDR2 YFSETQ.